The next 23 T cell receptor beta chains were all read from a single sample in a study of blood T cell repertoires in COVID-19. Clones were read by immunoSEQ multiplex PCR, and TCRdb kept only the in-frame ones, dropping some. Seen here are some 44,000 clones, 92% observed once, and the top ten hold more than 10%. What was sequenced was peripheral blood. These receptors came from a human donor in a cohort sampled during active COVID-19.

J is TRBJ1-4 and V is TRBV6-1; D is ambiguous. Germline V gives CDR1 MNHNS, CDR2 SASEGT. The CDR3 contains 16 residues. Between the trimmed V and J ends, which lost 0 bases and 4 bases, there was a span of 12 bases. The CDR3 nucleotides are TGTGCCAGCAGTGAAGCGCGGCCCCTCGTTAATGAAAAACTGTTTTTT. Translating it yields CASSEARPLVNEKLFF.

The CDR3 sequence: CASSQHDRLPLGYTF. In DNA form, the CDR3 reads TGCGCCAGCAGCCAACACGACAGGCTGCCCTTGGGCTACACCTTC. The chain links TRBV4-3 to TRBJ1-2; perhaps TRBD1 as D (6 bases). The CDR3 consists of 15 residues. With 2 bases removed from V and 8 bases from J, the gap between germline ends came to 18 bases. Germline CDR1 is LGHNA and CDR2 is YSLEER.

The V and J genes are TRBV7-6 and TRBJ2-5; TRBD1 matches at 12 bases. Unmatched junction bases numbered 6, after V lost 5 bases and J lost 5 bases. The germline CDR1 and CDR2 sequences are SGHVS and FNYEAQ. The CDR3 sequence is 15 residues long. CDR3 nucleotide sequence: TGTGCCAGCAGCCCAGGGACAGGGGGCGTTGAGACCCAGTACTTC. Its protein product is CASSPGTGGVETQYF.

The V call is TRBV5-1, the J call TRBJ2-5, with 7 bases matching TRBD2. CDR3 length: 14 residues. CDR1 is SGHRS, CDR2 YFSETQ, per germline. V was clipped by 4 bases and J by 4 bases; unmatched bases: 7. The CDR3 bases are TGCGCCAGCAGCCGCCGGGGGGAACGAGAGACCCAGTACTTC. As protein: CASSRRGERETQYF. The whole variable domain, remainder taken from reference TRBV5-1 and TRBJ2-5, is KAGVTQTPRYLIKTRGQQVTLSCSPISGHRSVSWYQQTPGQGLQFLFEYFSETQRNKGNFPGRFSGRQFSNSRSEMNVSTLELGDSALYLCASSRRGERETQYFGPGTRLLVL.

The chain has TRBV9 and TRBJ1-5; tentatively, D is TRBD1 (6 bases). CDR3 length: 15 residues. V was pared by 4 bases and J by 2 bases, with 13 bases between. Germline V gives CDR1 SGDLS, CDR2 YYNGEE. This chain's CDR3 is CASSTTGGGNQPQHF. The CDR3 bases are TGTGCCAGCAGCACCACGGGGGGCGGCAATCAGCCCCAGCATTTT.

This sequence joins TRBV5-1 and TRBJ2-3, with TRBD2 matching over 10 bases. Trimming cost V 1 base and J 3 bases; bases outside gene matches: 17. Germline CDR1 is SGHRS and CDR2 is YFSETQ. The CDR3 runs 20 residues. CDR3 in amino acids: CASSLRRRSGGGWRTDTQYF. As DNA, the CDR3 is TGCGCCAGCAGCTTGCGGAGGAGAAGCGGGGGGGGCTGGAGGACAGATACGCAGTATTTT.

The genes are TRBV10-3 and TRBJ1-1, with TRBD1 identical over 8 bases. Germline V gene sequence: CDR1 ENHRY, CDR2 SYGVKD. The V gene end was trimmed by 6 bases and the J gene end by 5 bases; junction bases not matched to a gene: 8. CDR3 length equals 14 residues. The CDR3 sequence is CAISGRQGRTEAFF. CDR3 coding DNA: TGTGCCATCAGCGGGCGACAGGGGAGGACTGAAGCTTTCTTT.

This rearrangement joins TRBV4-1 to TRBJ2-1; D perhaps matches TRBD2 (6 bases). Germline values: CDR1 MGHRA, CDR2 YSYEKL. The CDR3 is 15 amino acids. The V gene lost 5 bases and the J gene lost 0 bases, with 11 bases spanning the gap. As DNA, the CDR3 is TGCGCCAGCAGCACTAGCCTTAACTCCTACAATGAGCAGTTCTTC. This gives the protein CASSTSLNSYNEQFF.

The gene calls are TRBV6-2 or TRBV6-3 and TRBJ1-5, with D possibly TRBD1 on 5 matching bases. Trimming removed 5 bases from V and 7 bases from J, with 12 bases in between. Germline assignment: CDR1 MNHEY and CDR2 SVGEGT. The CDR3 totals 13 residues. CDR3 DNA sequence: TGTGCCAGCAGTCCCAGACAGAAACAGCCCCAGCATTTT. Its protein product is CASSPRQKQPQHF.

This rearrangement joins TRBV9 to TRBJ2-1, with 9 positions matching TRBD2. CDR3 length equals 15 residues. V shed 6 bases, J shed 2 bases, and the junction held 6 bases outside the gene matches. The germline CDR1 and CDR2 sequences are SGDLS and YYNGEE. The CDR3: CASNNQRGAYNEQFF. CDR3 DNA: TGTGCCAGCAACAACCAGCGGGGGGCCTACAATGAGCAGTTCTTC.

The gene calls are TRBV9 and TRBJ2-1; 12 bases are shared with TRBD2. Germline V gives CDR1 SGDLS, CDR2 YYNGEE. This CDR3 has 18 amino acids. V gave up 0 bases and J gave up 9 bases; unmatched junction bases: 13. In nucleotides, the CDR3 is TGTGCCAGCAGCGTAGCTTTGGGAGGACTAGCGGGAACTAGTGAGCAGTTCTTC. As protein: CASSVALGGLAGTSEQFF.

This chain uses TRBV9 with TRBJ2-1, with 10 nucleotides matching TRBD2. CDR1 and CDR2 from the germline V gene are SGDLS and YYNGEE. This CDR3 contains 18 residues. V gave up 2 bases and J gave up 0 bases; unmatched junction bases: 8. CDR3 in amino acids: CASSVGFKREGSYNEQFF. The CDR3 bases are TGTGCCAGCAGCGTGGGGTTTAAGCGGGAGGGCTCCTACAATGAGCAGTTCTTC.

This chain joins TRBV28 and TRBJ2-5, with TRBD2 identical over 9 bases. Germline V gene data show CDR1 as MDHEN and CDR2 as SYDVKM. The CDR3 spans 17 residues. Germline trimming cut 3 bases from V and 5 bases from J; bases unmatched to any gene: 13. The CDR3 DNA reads TGTGCCAGCAGTTTGAGGCGGGAGGGGCGGCGGGTTGAGACCCAGTACTTC. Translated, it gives CASSLRREGRRVETQYF. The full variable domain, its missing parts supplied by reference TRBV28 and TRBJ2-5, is DVKVTQSSRYLVKRTGEKVFLECVQDMDHENMFWYRQDPGLGLRLIYFSYDVKMKEKGDIPEGYSVSREKKERFSLILESASTNQTSMYLCASSLRREGRRVETQYFGPGTRLLVL.

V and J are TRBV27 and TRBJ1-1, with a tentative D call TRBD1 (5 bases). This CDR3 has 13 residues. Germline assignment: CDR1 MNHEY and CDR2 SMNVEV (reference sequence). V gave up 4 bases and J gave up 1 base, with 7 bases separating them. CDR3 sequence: CASSWRGNTEAFF. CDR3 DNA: TGTGCCAGCAGTTGGAGGGGGAACACTGAAGCTTTCTTT.

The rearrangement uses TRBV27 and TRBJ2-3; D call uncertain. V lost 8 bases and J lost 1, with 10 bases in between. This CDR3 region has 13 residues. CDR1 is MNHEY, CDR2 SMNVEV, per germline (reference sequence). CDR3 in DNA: TGTGCCAGCCATCCGTCGGGCACAGATACGCAGTATTTT. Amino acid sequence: CASHPSGTDTQYF.

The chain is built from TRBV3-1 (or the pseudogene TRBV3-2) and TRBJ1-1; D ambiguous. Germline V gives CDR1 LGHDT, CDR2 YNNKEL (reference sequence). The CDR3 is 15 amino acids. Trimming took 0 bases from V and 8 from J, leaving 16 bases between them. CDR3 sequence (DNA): TGTGCCAGCAGCCAAGATCAGGTCCTTACCATAGAAGCTTTCTTT. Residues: CASSQDQVLTIEAFF.

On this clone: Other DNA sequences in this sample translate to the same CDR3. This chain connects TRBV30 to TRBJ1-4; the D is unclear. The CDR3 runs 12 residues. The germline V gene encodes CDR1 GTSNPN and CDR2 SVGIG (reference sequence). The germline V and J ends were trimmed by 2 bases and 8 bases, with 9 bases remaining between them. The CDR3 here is CAWSTGGEKLFF. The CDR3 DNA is TGTGCCTGGAGTACGGGAGGGGAAAAACTGTTTTTT.

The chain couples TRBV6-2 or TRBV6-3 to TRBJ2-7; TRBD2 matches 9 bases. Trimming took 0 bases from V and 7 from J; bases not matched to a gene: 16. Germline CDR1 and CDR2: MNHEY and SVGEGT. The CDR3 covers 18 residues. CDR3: CASSYSRAVAGVRLEQYF. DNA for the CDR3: TGTGCCAGCAGTTACTCTCGGGCGGTAGCGGGAGTGCGGCTGGAGCAGTACTTC.

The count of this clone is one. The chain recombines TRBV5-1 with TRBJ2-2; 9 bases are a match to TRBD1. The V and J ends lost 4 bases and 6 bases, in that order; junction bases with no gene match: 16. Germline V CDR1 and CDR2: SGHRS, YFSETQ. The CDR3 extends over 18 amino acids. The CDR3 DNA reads TGCGCCAGCAGCCCTATTTCCGGGACAGGGAACCCGGCCGGGGAGCTGTTTTTT. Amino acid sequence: CASSPISGTGNPAGELFF. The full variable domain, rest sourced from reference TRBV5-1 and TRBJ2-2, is KAGVTQTPRYLIKTRGQQVTLSCSPISGHRSVSWYQQTPGQGLQFLFEYFSETQRNKGNFPGRFSGRQFSNSRSEMNVSTLELGDSALYLCASSPISGTGNPAGELFFGEGSRLTVL.

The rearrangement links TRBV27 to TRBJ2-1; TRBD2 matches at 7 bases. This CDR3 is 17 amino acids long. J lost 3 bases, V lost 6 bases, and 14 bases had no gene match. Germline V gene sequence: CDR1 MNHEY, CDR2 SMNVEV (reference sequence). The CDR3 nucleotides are TGTGCCAGCAGCCAAACGGGAAAAGGACTAGTCTACAATGAGCAGTTCTTC. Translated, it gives CASSQTGKGLVYNEQFF.

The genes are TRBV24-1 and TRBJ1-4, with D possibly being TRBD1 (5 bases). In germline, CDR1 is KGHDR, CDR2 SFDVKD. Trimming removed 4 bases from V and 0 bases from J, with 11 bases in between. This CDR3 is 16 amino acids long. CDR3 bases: TGTGCCACCAGTGAGGCAGGGAAGTCAACTAATGAAAAACTGTTTTTT. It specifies CATSEAGKSTNEKLFF.

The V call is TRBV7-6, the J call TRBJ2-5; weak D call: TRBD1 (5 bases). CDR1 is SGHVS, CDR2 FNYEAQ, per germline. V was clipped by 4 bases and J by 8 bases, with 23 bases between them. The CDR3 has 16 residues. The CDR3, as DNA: TGTGCCAGCAGCTCCTCCTATAGGGGCGATAAGAGTACCCAGTACTTC. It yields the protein CASSSSYRGDKSTQYF.

CDR3 protein: CASSPGRNGELFF. The DNA for the CDR3 is TGTGCCAGCAGCCCAGGCCGGAACGGGGAGCTGTTTTTT. This chain joins TRBV3-1 (or the pseudogene TRBV3-2) and TRBJ2-2; the D is unclear. This CDR3 has 13 residues. Germline CDR1 LGHDT, CDR2 YNNKEL (reference sequence). The ends were cut back, 4 bases at V and 7 bases at J, with 10 bases in the middle.